This TCR beta chain was sequenced for a study of a mutant IDH1 vaccine in newly diagnosed glioma. The method was immunoSEQ multiplex PCR; TCRdb's version includes in-frame clones alone and lacks a portion of them. The data hold 50,000 to 70,000 clones, with around 74% observed a single time. This clone was seen once. Antigen: not known. V shed 7 bases, J shed 1 base, and the junction held 7 bases outside the gene matches. CDR1 and CDR2 (germline): LNHDA, SQIVND (reference sequence). CDR3 length: 14 amino acids. Time point here: week 35, safety follow-up. With topical imiquimod, each dose of the vaccine consisted of 300 ug of mutant IDH1 20-mer peptide.

The input for sequencing was PBMCs, taken from a glioma patient whose treatment included an IDH1 peptide vaccine. The rearrangement joins TRBV19 to TRBJ2-7; the match to TRBD1 covers 7 bases. The origin of this receptor is a man in his fifties with glioma. The CDR3 sequence: CASKRGTESYEQYF. The CDR3 nucleotides read TGTGCCAGTAAGAGGGGGACAGAGTCCTACGAGCAGTACTTC.